This TCR beta chain was found in a study of cytomegalovirus exposure and HLA in healthy donors. About the study: The same platform used for the approximately 700 first-cohort repertoires was also used for the 90 to 150 validation repertoires, as a later analysis reported. Study-wide results and caveats: Many donors shared some public TCRs, even though most TCR sequences were rare.

Clones were read by immunoSEQ multiplex PCR, and TCRdb kept only the in-frame ones, dropping some. The data show about 130,000 clones, about 90% seen once. On this clone: Its antigen is not identified.

The CDR3 length is 15 residues. CDR1 is SEHNR and CDR2 is FQNEAQ in the germline V gene (reference sequence). With 5 bases clipped from V and 8 bases from J, the junction kept 13 bases outside the gene matches. The clonotype was recovered from a man younger than 45 in good health and CMV-seronegative. V and J are TRBV7-9 and TRBJ1-1; 8 bases match TRBD1. Sequenced material: PBMCs. The CDR3 protein is CASSRIPLTGGEAFF. CDR3 nucleotide sequence: TGTGCCAGCAGCCGTATTCCTCTTACAGGGGGGGAAGCTTTCTTT.